The clone carrying this TCR beta chain was seen a few times. V dropped 1 base and J dropped 5 bases, with 5 bases sitting between them. The CDR3 consists of 13 residues. Germline V gene data show CDR1 as SGHDN and CDR2 as FVKESK. The sample is drawn from a study of blood T cell repertoires in COVID-19. Study-wide background: Acute and convalescent COVID-19 samples came from the United States, Italy and Spain. T cells, B-cell-depleted T cells, or PBMCs supplied cDNA or gDNA.

Original analysis: The assay estimated nucleated cells by amplifying reference gene primers. TCRdb's copy holds only in-frame clones and misses some; the assay was immunoSEQ multiplex PCR. The DNA gave D and trimming, while V, J and clone size come from that table. The data contain 250,000 or so clones, 87% of them seen just once; the ten biggest clones take up 3% to 3.5%. This chain joins TRBV14 and TRBJ2-2, with D hard to call. This TCR was recovered from a man between 18 and 35 years old with active or convalescent COVID-19. Sequenced material: peripheral blood. CDR3 in amino acids: CASSQAETGELFF. CDR3 nucleotide sequence: TGTGCCAGCAGCCAAGCTGAGACCGGGGAGCTGTTTTTT. The entire variable domain, with the rest obtained from reference TRBV14 and TRBJ2-2, is as follows: EAGVTQFPSHSVIEKGQTVTLRCDPISGHDNLYWYRRVMGKEIKFLLHFVKESKQDESGMPNNRFLAERTGGTYSTLKVQPAELEDSGVYFCASSQAETGELFFGEGSRLTVL.